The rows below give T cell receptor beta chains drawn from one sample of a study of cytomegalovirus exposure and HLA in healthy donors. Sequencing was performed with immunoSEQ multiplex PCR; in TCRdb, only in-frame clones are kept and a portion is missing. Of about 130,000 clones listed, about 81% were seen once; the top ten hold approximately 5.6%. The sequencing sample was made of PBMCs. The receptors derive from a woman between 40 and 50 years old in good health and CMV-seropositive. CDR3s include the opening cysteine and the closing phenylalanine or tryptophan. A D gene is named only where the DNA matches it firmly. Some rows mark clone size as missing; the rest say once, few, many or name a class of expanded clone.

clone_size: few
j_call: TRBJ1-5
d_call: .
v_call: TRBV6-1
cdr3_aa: CASSEGSSNQPQHF
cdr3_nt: TGTGCCAGCAGTGAAGGTTCGAGCAATCAGCCCCAGCATTTT

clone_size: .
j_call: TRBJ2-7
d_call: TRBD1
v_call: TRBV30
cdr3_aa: CAWSIGQGSYEQYF
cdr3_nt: TGTGCCTGGAGTATCGGACAGGGGAGCTACGAGCAGTACTTC

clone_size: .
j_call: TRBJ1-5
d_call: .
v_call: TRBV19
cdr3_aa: CASSIMVGAQHF
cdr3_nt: TGTGCCAGTAGTATCATGGTCGGGGCCCAGCATTTT

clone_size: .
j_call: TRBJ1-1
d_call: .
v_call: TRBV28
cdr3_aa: CASSLEPLMNTEAFF
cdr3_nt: TGTGCCAGCAGTTTAGAGCCACTCATGAACACTGAAGCTTTCTTT

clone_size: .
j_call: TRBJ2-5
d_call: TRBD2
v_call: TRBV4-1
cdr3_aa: CASSQVRGRGEETQYF
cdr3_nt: TGCGCCAGCAGCCAAGTTCGCGGGAGAGGGGAAGAGACCCAGTACTTC

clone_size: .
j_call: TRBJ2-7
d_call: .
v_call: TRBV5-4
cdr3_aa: CASSAPGTRLYEQYF
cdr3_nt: TGTGCCAGCAGCGCGCCCGGGACAAGACTCTACGAGCAGTACTTC

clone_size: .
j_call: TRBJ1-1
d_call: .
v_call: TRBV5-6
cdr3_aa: CASSLGRDDTEAFF
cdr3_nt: TGTGCCAGCAGCTTGGGCAGGGATGACACTGAAGCTTTCTTT

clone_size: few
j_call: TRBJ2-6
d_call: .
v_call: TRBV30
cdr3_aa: CAWRRRSSGANVLTF
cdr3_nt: TGTGCCTGGAGACGACGGAGCTCTGGGGCCAACGTCCTGACTTTC

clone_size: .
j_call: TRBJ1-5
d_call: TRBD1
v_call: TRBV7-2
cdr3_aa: CASSSLTGRGPQHF
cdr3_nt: TGTGCCAGCAGCTCCCTGACAGGGCGTGGGCCCCAGCATTTT

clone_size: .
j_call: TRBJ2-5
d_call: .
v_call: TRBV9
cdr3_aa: CASSVATGAETQYF
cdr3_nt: TGTGCCAGCAGCGTAGCTACTGGGGCGGAGACCCAGTACTTC

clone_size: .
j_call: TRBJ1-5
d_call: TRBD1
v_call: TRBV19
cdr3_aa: CASNRPGTETNQPQHF
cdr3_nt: TGTGCCAGTAATCGGCCCGGGACAGAAACCAATCAGCCCCAGCATTTT

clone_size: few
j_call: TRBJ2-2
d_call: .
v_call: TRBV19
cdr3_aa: CASSISFVRGGRLAGELFF
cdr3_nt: TGTGCCAGTAGTATAAGCTTCGTCAGGGGAGGGAGATTGGCCGGGGAGCTGTTTTTT

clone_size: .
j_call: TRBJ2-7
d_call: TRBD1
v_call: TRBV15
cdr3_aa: CATSRDSWIGTGKVQRRYSYEQYF
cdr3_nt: TGTGCCACCAGCAGAGATTCTTGGATCGGGACAGGCAAGGTACAGAGGAGGTACTCCTACGAGCAGTACTTC

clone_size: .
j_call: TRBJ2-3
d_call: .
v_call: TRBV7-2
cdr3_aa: CASSPNQGPDTQYF
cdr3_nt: TGTGCCAGCAGCCCCAATCAGGGCCCAGATACGCAGTATTTT

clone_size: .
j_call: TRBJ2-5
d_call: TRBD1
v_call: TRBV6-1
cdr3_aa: CASTGQGVRETQYF
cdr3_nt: TGTGCCAGCACCGGACAGGGGGTGAGGGAGACCCAGTACTTC

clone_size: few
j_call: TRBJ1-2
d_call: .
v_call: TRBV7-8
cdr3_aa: CASSPRDSRDGYTF
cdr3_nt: TGTGCCAGCAGCCCCCGGGACTCGCGGGATGGCTACACCTTC

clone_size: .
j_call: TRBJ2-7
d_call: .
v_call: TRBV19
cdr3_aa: CASSPDTNFPLVQYF
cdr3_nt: TGTGCCAGTAGTCCCGACACCAATTTTCCACTCGTGCAGTACTTC

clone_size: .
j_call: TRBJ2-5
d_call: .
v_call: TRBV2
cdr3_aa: CASSGTPNARETQYF
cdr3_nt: TGTGCCAGCAGTGGCACACCAAACGCTCGAGAGACCCAGTACTTC

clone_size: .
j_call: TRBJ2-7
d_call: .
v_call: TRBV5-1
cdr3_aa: CASSLAGGASYEQYF
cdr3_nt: TGCGCCAGCAGCTTGGCCGGGGGAGCCTCCTACGAGCAGTACTTC

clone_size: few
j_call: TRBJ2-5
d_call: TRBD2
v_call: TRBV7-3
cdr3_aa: CASSLAGGSQETQYF
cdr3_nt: TGTGCCAGCAGCTTAGCGGGGGGATCCCAAGAGACCCAGTACTTC

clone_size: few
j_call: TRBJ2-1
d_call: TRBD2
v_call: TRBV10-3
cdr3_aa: CAISESGGGAYNEQFF
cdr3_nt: TGTGCCATCAGTGAGTCGGGCGGGGGGGCATACAATGAGCAGTTCTTC

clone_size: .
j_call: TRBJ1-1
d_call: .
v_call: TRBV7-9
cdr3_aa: CASSFEGNTEAFF
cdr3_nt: TGTGCCAGCAGCTTCGAGGGAAACACTGAAGCTTTCTTT

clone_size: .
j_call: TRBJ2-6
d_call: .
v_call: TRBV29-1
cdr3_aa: CSVIDTSSGANVLTF
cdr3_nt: TGCAGCGTAATCGATACATCCTCTGGGGCCAACGTCCTGACTTTC

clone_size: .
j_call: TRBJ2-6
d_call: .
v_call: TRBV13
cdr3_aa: CAGGTRVVSGANVLTF
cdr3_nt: TGTGCCGGGGGGACGCGAGTCGTCTCTGGGGCCAACGTCCTGACTTTC

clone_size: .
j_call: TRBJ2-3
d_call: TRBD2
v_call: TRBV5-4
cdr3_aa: CASSLASGAGTDTQYF
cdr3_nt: TGTGCCAGCAGCTTGGCTAGCGGGGCGGGCACAGATACGCAGTATTTT

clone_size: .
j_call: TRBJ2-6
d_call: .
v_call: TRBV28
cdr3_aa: CAHAGAGPGANVLTF
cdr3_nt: TGTGCCCATGCCGGGGCGGGACCAGGGGCCAACGTCCTGACTTTC

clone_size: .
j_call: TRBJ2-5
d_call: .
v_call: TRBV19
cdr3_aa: CASSSPGFGIETQYF
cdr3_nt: TGTGCCAGTAGTAGCCCGGGGTTCGGAATAGAGACCCAGTACTTC

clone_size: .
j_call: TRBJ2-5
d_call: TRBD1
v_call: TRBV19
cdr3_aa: CASSPRDRAVETQYF
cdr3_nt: TGTGCCAGTAGCCCCCGGGACAGGGCCGTAGAGACCCAGTACTTC

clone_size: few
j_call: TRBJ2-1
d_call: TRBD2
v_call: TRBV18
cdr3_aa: CASSPTGAGGFGEQFF
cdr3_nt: TGTGCCAGCTCACCAACAGGAGCGGGGGGGTTCGGGGAGCAGTTCTTC

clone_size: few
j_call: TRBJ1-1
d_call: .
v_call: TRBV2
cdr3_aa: CASSGGLYTEAFF
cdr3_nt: TGTGCCAGCAGTGGCGGTTTGTACACTGAAGCTTTCTTT

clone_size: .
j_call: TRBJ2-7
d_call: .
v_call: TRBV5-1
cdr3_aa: CASSPRGYEQYF
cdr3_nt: TGCGCCAGCAGTCCCCGAGGCTACGAGCAGTACTTC

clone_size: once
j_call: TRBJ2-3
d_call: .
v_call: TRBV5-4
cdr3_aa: CASRRELRSGGDTDTQYF
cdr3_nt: TGTGCCAGCAGAAGAGAGCTTAGGTCCGGGGGTGACACAGATACGCAGTATTTT

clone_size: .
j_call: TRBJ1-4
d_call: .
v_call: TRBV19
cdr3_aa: CASTGGLSTNEKLFF
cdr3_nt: TGTGCCAGTACCGGGGGGCTTTCGACTAATGAAAAACTGTTTTTT

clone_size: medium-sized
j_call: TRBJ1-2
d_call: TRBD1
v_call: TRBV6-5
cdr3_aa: CASSPGQGAFGYTF
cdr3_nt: TGTGCCAGCAGCCCGGGACAGGGGGCTTTTGGCTACACCTTC

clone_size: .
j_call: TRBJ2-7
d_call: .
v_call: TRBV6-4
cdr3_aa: CASSVTGFTEQYF
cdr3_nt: TGTGCCAGCAGTGTTACAGGATTCACCGAGCAGTACTTC

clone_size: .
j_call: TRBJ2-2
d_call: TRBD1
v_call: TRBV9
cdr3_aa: CASRRGQANTGELFF
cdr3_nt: TGTGCCAGCAGACGTGGACAGGCGAACACCGGGGAGCTGTTTTTT

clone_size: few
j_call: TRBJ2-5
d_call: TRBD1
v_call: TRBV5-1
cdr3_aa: CASSPRDRDIRETQYF
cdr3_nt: TGCGCCAGCAGCCCCAGGGACAGGGATATACGAGAGACCCAGTACTTC

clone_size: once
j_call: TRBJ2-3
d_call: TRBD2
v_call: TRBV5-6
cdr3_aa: CASSPPSGYTDTQYF
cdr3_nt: TGTGCCAGCAGCCCGCCTAGCGGGTACACAGATACGCAGTATTTT

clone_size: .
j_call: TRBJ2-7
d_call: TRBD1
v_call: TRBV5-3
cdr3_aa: CARSRGQGGSYEQYF
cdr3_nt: TGTGCCAGAAGCAGGGGACAGGGTGGGTCCTACGAGCAGTACTTC

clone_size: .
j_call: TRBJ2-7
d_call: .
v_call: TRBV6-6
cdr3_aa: CASSHTSYEQYF
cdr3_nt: TGTGCCAGCAGTCATACTAGCTACGAGCAGTACTTC

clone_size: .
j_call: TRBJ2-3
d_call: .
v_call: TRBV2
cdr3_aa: CASRPDYTDTQYF
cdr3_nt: TGTGCCAGCAGACCGGACTACACAGATACGCAGTATTTT

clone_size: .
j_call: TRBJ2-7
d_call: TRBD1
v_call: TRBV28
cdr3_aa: CASSLQVQGRYEQYF
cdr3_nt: TGTGCCAGCAGTTTACAAGTACAGGGGAGATACGAGCAGTACTTC

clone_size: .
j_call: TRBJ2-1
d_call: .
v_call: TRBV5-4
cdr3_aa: CASSAGGHSSYNEQFF
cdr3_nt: TGTGCCAGCAGTGCCGGGGGGCACAGCTCCTACAATGAGCAGTTCTTC

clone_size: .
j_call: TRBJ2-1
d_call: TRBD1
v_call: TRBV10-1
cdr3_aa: CASSGTGFSSNEQFF
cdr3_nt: TGCGCCAGCAGTGGGACAGGGTTTTCTTCCAATGAGCAGTTCTTC

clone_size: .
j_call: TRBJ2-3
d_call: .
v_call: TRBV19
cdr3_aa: CASSIGSGSTDTQYF
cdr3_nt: TGTGCCAGTAGTATCGGGAGCGGTAGCACAGATACGCAGTATTTT

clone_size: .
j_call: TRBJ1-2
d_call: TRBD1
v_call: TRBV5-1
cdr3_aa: CASSPGTGGGGYTF
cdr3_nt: TGCGCCAGCAGCCCTGGGACAGGAGGGGGTGGCTACACCTTC

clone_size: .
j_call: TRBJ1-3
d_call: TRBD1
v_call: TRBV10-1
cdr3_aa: CASSESIMGTGGGNTIYF
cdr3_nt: TGCGCCAGCAGTGAGTCTATTATGGGGACAGGGGGTGGAAACACCATATATTTT

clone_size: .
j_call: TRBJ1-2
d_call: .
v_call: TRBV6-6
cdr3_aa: CASSPPEVVVGYTF
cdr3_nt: TGTGCCAGCAGTCCCCCAGAGGTAGTCGTTGGCTACACCTTC

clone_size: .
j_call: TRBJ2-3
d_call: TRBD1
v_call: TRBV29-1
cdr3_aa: CSAAGTGTDTQYF
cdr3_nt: TGCAGCGCCGCCGGGACAGGGACAGATACGCAGTATTTT

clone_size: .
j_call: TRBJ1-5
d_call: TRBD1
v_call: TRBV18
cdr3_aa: CASSHNRGEWAQHF
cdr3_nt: TGTGCCAGCTCACATAACAGGGGGGAGTGGGCCCAGCATTTT

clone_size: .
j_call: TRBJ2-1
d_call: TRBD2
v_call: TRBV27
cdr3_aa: CASSSGLAVRHEQFF
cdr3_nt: TGTGCCAGCAGTTCTGGACTAGCGGTCCGCCATGAGCAGTTCTTC

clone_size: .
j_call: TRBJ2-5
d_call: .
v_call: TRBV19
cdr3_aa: CASSMVTGLRETQYF
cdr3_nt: TGTGCCAGTAGTATGGTGACAGGCTTGCGAGAGACCCAGTACTTC

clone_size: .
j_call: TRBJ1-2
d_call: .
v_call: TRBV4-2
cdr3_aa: CASSQGQTGSYGYTF
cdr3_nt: TGTGCCAGCAGCCAAGGCCAAACAGGTAGCTATGGCTACACCTTC

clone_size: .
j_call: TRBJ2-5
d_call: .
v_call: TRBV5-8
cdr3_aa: CASSRRGDNQETQYF
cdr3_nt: TGTGCCAGCAGCCGTCGGGGGGACAACCAAGAGACCCAGTACTTC

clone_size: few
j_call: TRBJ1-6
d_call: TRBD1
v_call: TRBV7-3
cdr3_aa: CASSLTGSNSPLHF
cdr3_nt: TGTGCCAGCAGCTTGACAGGGAGCAATTCACCCCTCCACTTT

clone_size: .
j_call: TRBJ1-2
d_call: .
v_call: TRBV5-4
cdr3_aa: CASSHVGETNYGYTF
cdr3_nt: TGTGCCAGCAGCCACGTGGGCGAGACTAACTATGGCTACACCTTC

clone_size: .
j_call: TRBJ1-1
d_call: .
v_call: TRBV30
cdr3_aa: CAWSVSGPRLEAFF
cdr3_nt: TGTGCCTGGAGTGTTTCAGGGCCTCGCCTAGAGGCTTTCTTT

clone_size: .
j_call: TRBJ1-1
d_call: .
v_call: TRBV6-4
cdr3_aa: CASRSEVDTEAFF
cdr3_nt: TGTGCCAGCCGTAGTGAAGTGGACACTGAAGCTTTCTTT

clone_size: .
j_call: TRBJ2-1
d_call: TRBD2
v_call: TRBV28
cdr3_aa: CASSLAIRGEGKRSYNEQFF
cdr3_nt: TGTGCCAGCAGTCTGGCTATCCGGGGGGAGGGGAAGCGATCCTACAATGAGCAGTTCTTC

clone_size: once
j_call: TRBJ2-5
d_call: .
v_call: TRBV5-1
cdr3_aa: CASSVTGETQYF
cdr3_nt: TGCGCCAGCAGCGTGACAGGAGAGACCCAGTACTTC